This T cell receptor beta chain comes out of a study of cytomegalovirus exposure and HLA in healthy donors. Both 60 Vbeta primers and 13 Jbeta primers went into the PCR. Original handling: Per a later analysis, the number of unique TCR beta chains was about 80 million, of which 8.5 million to 11 million were shared. Sequencing was performed with immunoSEQ multiplex PCR; in TCRdb, only in-frame clones are kept and a portion is missing. V and J calls plus clone size are reproduced from that table; the DNA served to infer D and trimming. The sample lists about 160,000 clones, around four fifths occurring once. Trimming left V 4 bases short and J 2 bases short, with 15 bases between. The CDR3 loop spans 15 amino acids. CDR1 SGDLS and CDR2 YYNGEE come from the germline V gene.

The sequence was collected from a girl aged 2-9 years in good health and CMV-seropositive. The sequenced material came from PBMCs. The chain uses TRBV9 and TRBJ1-1; maybe TRBD1 (6 bases). The CDR3: CASSRGGQLNTEAFF. The CDR3 DNA sequence: TGTGCCAGCAGCAGGGGGGGGCAGCTCAACACTGAAGCTTTCTTT.